Given below is one T cell receptor beta chain in context. Germline V gene sequence: CDR1 SGHDN, CDR2 FVKESK. The CDR3 is made up of 15 amino acids. Deletions cut 0 bases from V and 6 bases from J, with 12 bases between. Generated by immunoSEQ multiplex PCR, the TCRdb table keeps only in-frame clones and is missing some. The sample includes some 120,000 clones, 90% to 95% of them seen just once. The entry originates in a study of control samples from healthy donors and cancer patients. The sample consisted of PBMCs. The chain employs TRBV14 and TRBJ2-1; D remains unclear. The TCR was taken from a man aged 45-65 years with head and neck cancer. CDR3 DNA sequence: TGTGCCAGCAGCCAAGATTTTCAGGTCTTCAATGAGCAGTTCTTC. This codes for CASSQDFQVFNEQFF.